This entry describes one T cell receptor beta chain. The antigen is not known. The study pooled second doses at about 4 or about 12 weeks. TCRdb's table, derived via immunoSEQ multiplex PCR, lists solely in-frame clones and lacks some. The sample holds about 110,000 clones; roughly 90% are singletons and the top ten take roughly 15%. This record belongs to a study of T cell responses to AZD1222 COVID-19 vaccine. The study, taken as a whole, reports: Repertoires were sampled only after the peak T cell response. Donors were chiefly white British, with a greater number of females, and clonal diversity was perhaps underestimated. Mapped onto spike, vaccine-associated CD4 TCRs spanned it and were dominant at 160-218 and 743-854.

The specimen was peripheral blood, collected 28 days after the second AZD1222 dose. This TCR was recovered from an adult who received the AZD1222 COVID-19 vaccine.

CDR3 sequence reads: CAWSLGGEQYF. For the CDR3, the DNA is TGTGCCTGGAGTCTGGGAGGCGAGCAGTACTTC. This chain joins TRBV30 and TRBJ2-7; a possible D gene is TRBD2 (6 bases). Trimming stripped 2 bases from V and 6 bases from J, with 8 bases between. The CDR3 is 11 residues long. In germline, CDR1 is GTSNPN, CDR2 SVGIG (reference sequence).